The 3 T cell receptor beta chains in this list originate from one sample, sequenced in a study of T cells in Graves' hyperthyroidism and ophthalmopathy. Researchers amplified the TCR beta CDR3 regions from RNA transcripts. First-round RT-PCR with HTBI primers amplified the TCR CDR3 region. One entry per CDR3 protein results from TCRdb running MiXCR on the multiplex PCR reads. This table holds some 600,000 distinct CDR3 sequences, 11% to 15% found once. Material for sequencing was blood. The source of these receptors is a woman aged 25 to 39 with Graves' hyperthyroidism that later progressed to Graves' ophthalmopathy.

The V call is TRBV13, the J call TRBJ2-5; 7 bases are a match to TRBD1. CDR3 length: 13 amino acids. The trim removed 5 bases at V and 11 bases at J, leaving 11 bases unmatched. Per germline, CDR1 PRHDT and CDR2 FYEKMQ (reference sequence). CDR3 region: CASSARTGDGQYF. CDR3 DNA sequence: TGTGCCAGCAGCGCTAGGACAGGAGATGGTCAGTACTTC.

The chain links TRBV6-1 to TRBJ2-1; D ambiguous. Germline loops: CDR1 MNHNS, CDR2 SASEGT. The CDR3 spans 16 residues. The V and J ends lost 6 bases and 0 bases respectively, with 15 bases between them. The CDR3 spells CASSARDGLSYNEQFF. Written as DNA, the CDR3 is TGTGCCAGCAGCGCACGTGATGGGCTCTCCTACAATGAGCAGTTCTTC.

This clonotype was counted only a few times. One end of the junction does not line up with germline, which may come from a read error. The chain uses TRBV6-1 and TRBJ2-3, with D perhaps matching TRBD1 (6 bases). CDR3 size: 14 residues. Germline loops: CDR1 MNHNS, CDR2 SASEGT. CDR3 sequence reads: CASREGGDTDTQYF. Here the CDR3 DNA reads TGTGCCAGCAGGGAAGGGGGAGACACAGATACGCAGTATTTT.